The 17 T cell receptor beta chains given below trace back to one sample, sequenced in a study of T-cell reconstitution after alpha-beta-depleted transplantation in children. TCRbeta library construction was performed incorporating unique molecular identifiers. Via MiXCR, TCRdb re-called the PCR reads, giving one row per CDR3 protein. Among hundreds of thousands of distinct CDR3 sequences listed, roughly 9% were seen once. The sample consisted of PBMCs from the stem cell graft donor, taken from the stem cell graft. All receptors derive from a human donor who donated a stem cell graft to a child with acute lymphoblastic leukemia.

This sequence joins TRBV18 and TRBJ1-2; the D gene is possibly TRBD1 (6 bases). V lost 6 bases and J lost 3, with 14 bases in between. Germline V gene lookup returns CDR1 KGHSH and CDR2 LQKENI. The CDR3 extends over 14 amino acids. DNA of the CDR3: TGTGCCAGCTCCCAAGGACAGTACGACTATGGCTACACCTTC. It is translated as CASSQGQYDYGYTF.

This clonotype was seen many times. This chain connects TRBV14 to TRBJ2-3, with D uncertain. The germline CDR1 and CDR2 sequences are SGHDN and FVKESK. Trimming left V 4 bases short and J 2 bases short, with 16 bases between. The CDR3 totals 16 residues. The CDR3 DNA reads TGTGCCAGCAGCCTCAGGTCCGTTCGAGACACAGATACGCAGTATTTT. This gives the protein CASSLRSVRDTDTQYF.

The sample holds a few counts of this clonotype. The chain carries TRBV30 and TRBJ1-1, with 7 positions matching TRBD1. Trimming took 0 bases from V and 4 from J; bases not matched to a gene: 8. CDR1 GTSNPN and CDR2 SVGIG come from the germline V gene (reference sequence). The CDR3 length is 15 residues. The CDR3 coding sequence is TGTGCCTGGAGTGTTGTCGCAGGGGGTGGCACTGAAGCTTTCTTT. This sequence encodes CAWSVVAGGGTEAFF.

This clonotype was counted a few times. The chain has TRBV10-3 and TRBJ2-2; D is perhaps TRBD1 (6 bases). Deletions cut 5 bases from V and 2 bases from J, with 9 bases between. The germline V gene has CDR1 ENHRY and CDR2 SYGVKD. This CDR3 spans 14 amino acids. CDR3 coding DNA: TGTGCCATCAGTCCGACAGGAAACACCGGGGAGCTGTTTTTT. As protein: CAISPTGNTGELFF.

In this sample, this clonotype turned up a few times. The chain has TRBV6-5 and TRBJ2-7; TRBD1 matches 7 bases. V dropped 2 bases and J dropped 3; count of bases not matched to a gene: 4. This CDR3 spans 14 amino acids. The germline gives CDR1 MNHEY, CDR2 SVGAGI. CDR3: CASSYDRDGYEQYF. The CDR3 DNA reads TGTGCCAGCAGTTACGACAGGGATGGCTACGAGCAGTACTTC.

This clonotype has just a few counts. This chain connects TRBV27 to TRBJ1-1; TRBD1 agrees at 7 bases. The germline CDR1 and CDR2 sequences are MNHEY and SMNVEV (reference sequence). The V and J ends lost 3 bases and 1 base, in that order; junction bases with no gene match: 5. The CDR3 contains 15 residues. The CDR3 DNA follows: TGTGCCAGCAGTTTTCGGACAGGCGGGAACACTGAAGCTTTCTTT. Residues: CASSFRTGGNTEAFF.

This clonotype was picked up a small number of times. The chain carries TRBV7-9 and TRBJ2-5; 7 bases fit TRBD1. The CDR3 sequence is 14 residues long. Germline CDR1 SEHNR, CDR2 FQNEAQ (reference sequence). Trimming at V came to 5 bases and at J to 2 bases, leaving 5 bases not matched to a gene. CDR3 nucleotides: TGTGCCAGCAGCCAACGACAGGGACAAGAGACCCAGTACTTC. This gives the protein CASSQRQGQETQYF.

This clonotype occurred many times. This chain uses TRBV20-1 with TRBJ1-2; D possibly corresponds to TRBD1 (5 bases). The germline V gene has CDR1 DFQATT and CDR2 SNEGSKA (reference sequence). The ends were cut back, 4 bases at V and 6 bases at J, with 18 bases in the middle. CDR3 length equals 14 residues. CDR3 DNA: TGCAGTGCTACCCCCGACATGGTAGGGGATGGCTACACCTTC. Protein: CSATPDMVGDGYTF.

This clonotype was seen a few times. The chain carries TRBV5-4 and TRBJ2-1; 8 bases match TRBD2. Losses at the gene ends were 6 bases for V and 0 bases for J; bases not matched to a gene: 20. Germline lookup yields CDR1 SGHNT and CDR2 YYREEE (reference sequence). The CDR3 has 20 amino acids. The CDR3 loop is CASTGFSASGRYSSYNEQFF. The CDR3 bases are TGTGCCAGCACCGGGTTTTCGGCTAGCGGGCGTTACTCCTCCTACAATGAGCAGTTCTTC.

This clonotype has ten or more counts. The V gene is TRBV6-5, the J gene TRBJ2-1; either TRBD1 or TRBD2 may fit D (5 bases each). The CDR3 spans 15 residues. Germline assignment: CDR1 MNHEY and CDR2 SVGAGI. With 2 bases removed from V and 0 bases from J, the gap between germline ends came to 8 bases. CDR3 residues: CASSYEGSSYNEQFF. The CDR3 DNA is TGTGCCAGCAGTTACGAGGGGAGCTCCTACAATGAGCAGTTCTTC.

This clonotype was detected a few times. The chain recombines TRBV4-2 with TRBJ2-7; tentatively, D is TRBD2 (6 bases). The CDR3 is 16 amino acids. Trimming cost V 3 bases and J 5 bases, with 20 bases left between them. Germline V lookup: CDR1 LGHNA, CDR2 YNFKEQ. For the CDR3, the DNA is TGTGCCAGCAGCCAGGAAAGAGCGGGTATTGTCGACGAGCAGTACTTC. Protein sequence: CASSQERAGIVDEQYF.

The chain carries TRBV12-3 or TRBV12-4 and TRBJ1-1; a possible D gene is TRBD1 (6 bases). V lost 0 bases and J lost 6, with 11 bases in between. This CDR3 is 14 amino acids long. The CDR3 reads CASSLATGTPEAFF. CDR3 coding DNA: TGTGCCAGCAGTTTAGCTACAGGGACCCCTGAAGCTTTCTTT.

This clonotype was recorded at least ten times. V and J are TRBV7-9 and TRBJ2-1; TRBD2 might be the D (5 bases). V was pared by 6 bases and J by 8 bases, with 20 bases between. Per germline, CDR1 SEHNR and CDR2 FQNEAQ (reference sequence). There are 15 residues in the CDR3. CDR3 amino acids: CASSSLGGPDYEQFF. Here the CDR3 DNA reads TGTGCCAGCAGTTCCTTGGGCGGGCCTGACTATGAGCAGTTCTTC.

The chain links TRBV11-3 to TRBJ2-1, with 9 bases that match TRBD2. Trimming cost V 4 bases and J 5 bases; bases outside gene matches: 9. The CDR3 is made up of 16 amino acids. Germline CDR1 and CDR2: SGHNT and YENEEA. CDR3 DNA sequence: TGTGCCAGCAGCTCCCTTAGCGGGGGAAAAAACAATGAGCAGTTCTTC. This encodes CASSSLSGGKNNEQFF.

This rearrangement joins TRBV11-2 to TRBJ1-1; a possible D gene is TRBD1 (5 bases). This CDR3 has 15 amino acids. The germline CDR1 and CDR2 sequences are SGHAT and FQNNGV. Trimming shortened V by 1 base and J by 3 bases, and 12 bases separated the two germline ends. The CDR3: CASSLAQATYTEAFF. In DNA form, the CDR3 reads TGTGCCAGCAGCTTAGCACAGGCTACCTACACTGAAGCTTTCTTT. Complete variable domain (other parts from reference TRBV11-2 and TRBJ1-1): EAGVAQSPRYKIIEKRQSVAFWCNPISGHATLYWYQQILGQGPKLLIQFQNNGVVDDSQLPKDRFSAERLKGVDSTLKIQPAKLEDSAVYLCASSLAQATYTEAFFGQGTRLTVV.

This clonotype was picked up a small number of times. The V and J genes are TRBV7-2 and TRBJ1-3, with D possibly matching TRBD1 (5 bases). V shed 1 base and J shed 4 bases, with 11 bases lying between them. This CDR3 comprises 15 residues. CDR1 and CDR2 (germline): SGHTA, FQGNSA. In DNA, the CDR3 is TGTGCCAGCAGCTTAGGAAGGGGCCCCGGAAACACCATATATTTT. It encodes CASSLGRGPGNTIYF.

This clonotype appeared many times. The chain recombines TRBV5-6 with TRBJ1-1, with D unclear. This CDR3 comprises 15 residues. Between the trimmed V and J ends, which lost 0 bases and 1 base, there was a span of 10 bases. CDR1 and CDR2 from the germline V gene are SGHDT and YYEEEE. CDR3 in amino acids: CASSLVVTGNTEAFF. The DNA of the CDR3 is TGTGCCAGCAGCTTGGTGGTGACGGGGAACACTGAAGCTTTCTTT.